Listed below are T cell receptor beta chains from one sample, sequenced in a study of blood T cell repertoires in COVID-19. Profiled with immunoSEQ multiplex PCR; TCRdb holds only in-frame clones, not every one. Among hundreds of thousands of clones listed, roughly four fifths were seen once. Specimen: peripheral blood. The receptors here all came from a woman aged 80 or older with acute or convalescent COVID-19. Both conserved end residues are trimmed from each CDR3.

v_gene	j_gene	CDR3aa
TRBV4-3	TRBJ2-7	ASSQVIRTRSYEQY
TRBV29-1	TRBJ1-1	SVLQGNTEAF
TRBV10-3	TRBJ1-1	AIRGTATEAF
TRBV3-1/TRBV3-2	TRBJ1-3	ASSQVAGTVGNTIY
TRBV7-7	TRBJ2-2	ASSQSPGGGELF
TRBV28	TRBJ1-2	ASSLQGNGYT
TRBV10-3	TRBJ1-3	AISDVVSGNTIY
TRBV10-3	TRBJ1-2	AISEGQGYYGYT
TRBV5-1	TRBJ2-3	ASNPGTRKSTDTQY
TRBV12-3/TRBV12-4	TRBJ2-2	ASSQGAGELF
TRBV4-3	TRBJ1-1	ASSQVGRKVTEAF
TRBV6-5	TRBJ2-2	ASGGTGDTGELF
TRBV4-2	TRBJ1-3	ASSQAQGGNTIY
TRBV5-1	TRBJ1-2	ASSLEAGGNGYT
TRBV7-2	TRBJ1-3	ASSLVGTGANGNTIY
TRBV30	TRBJ2-7	ACSGIAPYEQY
TRBV6-5	TRBJ2-1	ASSYDPRQIGNEQF
TRBV5-1	TRBJ1-2	ASSLTGSEGYT
TRBV19	TRBJ2-1	ASSIRGLAGGSVNEQF
TRBV7-2	TRBJ1-6	ASSFYSNSPLH
TRBV7-2	TRBJ2-5	ASSLVSSLQETQY
TRBV19	TRBJ2-6	ASSLGRAGANVLT
TRBV4-2	TRBJ1-2	ASSQDLQGDLWSYT
TRBV12-5	TRBJ2-7	ASALTGRQY
TRBV5-1	TRBJ1-1	ASSLGKGEGNTEAF
TRBV29-1	TRBJ1-1	SVEDLGARDTEAF
TRBV6-2/TRBV6-3	TRBJ1-1	ASSGTGGGTEAF
TRBV5-1	TRBJ2-2	ASSLGDLGELF
TRBV5-1	TRBJ1-1	ASSLGDSLNTEAF
TRBV14	TRBJ1-1	ASSQRGSSMNTEAF
TRBV9	TRBJ2-1	ASSVDFRVSGSSYNEQF
TRBV2	TRBJ1-1	ASSGQGTVDEAF
TRBV5-4	TRBJ2-3	ASSLNLAKDTQY
TRBV14	TRBJ1-2	ASSLNRGIASRT
TRBV7-2	TRBJ1-5	ASSPTGGFYQPQH
TRBV7-9	TRBJ1-2	ASSLTGANYGYT
TRBV4-2	TRBJ1-6	ASSLSLQGGSPLH
TRBV7-2	TRBJ2-7	ASSLVLAGRLNYEQY
TRBV4-3	TRBJ1-4	ASSQDEGGMEKLF
TRBV7-8	TRBJ2-2	ASSLRGSNTGELF
TRBV12-3/TRBV12-4	TRBJ2-7	ASSFHRGEQY
TRBV2	TRBJ2-1	ASSGEYEQF
TRBV5-1	TRBJ1-2	ASSLVTAYYGYT
TRBV6-5	TRBJ1-5	ASSPDRTSNQPQH
TRBV5-1	TRBJ1-1	ASSLAGARRTEAF
TRBV5-1	TRBJ2-7	ASSFRGLAGEFDEQY
TRBV6-6	TRBJ1-4	ASSLQGAGEKLF
TRBV19	TRBJ1-5	ASSKTGEVSNQPQH
TRBV7-2	TRBJ2-5	ASSLQPAGAAGETQY
TRBV19	TRBJ1-2	ASSIGTGEVANYGYT
TRBV5-3	TRBJ2-1	ARSLRQGTNEQF
TRBV29-1	TRBJ2-3	SIKFSSGGGVNTDTQY
TRBV15	TRBJ1-4	ATSNSRAHASNEKLF
TRBV4-2	TRBJ2-1	ASSQEASGNYNEQF
TRBV12-3/TRBV12-4	TRBJ2-7	ASSFSGLSEQY
TRBV9	TRBJ2-1	APSVGGWSGYYNEQF
TRBV29-1	TRBJ2-3	SVGPSGATDTQY